This is a list of T cell receptor beta chains from one sample in a study of OX40 agonist ivuxolimab in advanced cancers. The assay was immunoSEQ multiplex PCR, and TCRdb's table has in-frame clones only and misses some. The table lists roughly 38,000 clones, 85% of them singletons, with less than 3.5% in the top ten. Source: CD4+ or CD8+ T cells sorted from blood, taken in a trial of the OX40 agonist ivuxolimab. These receptor sequences come from an adult with an advanced solid tumor such as melanoma, head and neck, liver or kidney cancer. Both conserved end residues are part of each CDR3. Fields, in order: J gene, V gene, D gene, clone size, CDR3 protein. The D gene is left open where the match is weak. Not all rows give a size; the values are once, few, many and, for expanded clones, a class.

J gene: TRBJ2-7
V gene: TRBV6-5
D gene: .
clone size: .
CDR3 protein: CASSRIGGPYEQYF

J gene: TRBJ2-7
V gene: TRBV7-9
D gene: .
clone size: .
CDR3 protein: CASSLGTSRGTWSSYEQYF

J gene: TRBJ2-7
V gene: TRBV11-3
D gene: .
clone size: .
CDR3 protein: CASSLRGSPYEQYF

J gene: TRBJ1-4
V gene: TRBV11-3
D gene: .
clone size: .
CDR3 protein: CASSWGAFPTNEKLFF

J gene: TRBJ1-2
V gene: TRBV29-1
D gene: TRBD1
clone size: .
CDR3 protein: CSVEDQGQGYGYTF

J gene: TRBJ1-1
V gene: TRBV6-5
D gene: TRBD1
clone size: .
CDR3 protein: CASSPGDRGLSEAFF

J gene: TRBJ1-6
V gene: TRBV6-5
D gene: TRBD1
clone size: few
CDR3 protein: CASRLGQVKNSPLHF

J gene: TRBJ2-1
V gene: TRBV5-1
D gene: .
clone size: .
CDR3 protein: CASSLGTPGYNEQFF

J gene: TRBJ1-4
V gene: TRBV10-3
D gene: .
clone size: once
CDR3 protein: CAISEGLEKLFF

J gene: TRBJ2-1
V gene: TRBV30
D gene: .
clone size: .
CDR3 protein: CAWNRLVNKGNEQFF

J gene: TRBJ2-3
V gene: TRBV7-6
D gene: .
clone size: .
CDR3 protein: CASSLDPLGDTQYF

J gene: TRBJ2-1
V gene: TRBV2
D gene: TRBD2
clone size: few
CDR3 protein: CASSPTQHLLAGDWYNEQFF

J gene: TRBJ2-3
V gene: TRBV7-2
D gene: .
clone size: .
CDR3 protein: CASSLKSKQYF

J gene: TRBJ1-1
V gene: TRBV6-5
D gene: .
clone size: .
CDR3 protein: CASSYMIHTEAFF

J gene: TRBJ2-1
V gene: TRBV5-1
D gene: TRBD2
clone size: .
CDR3 protein: CASSLFDGGSYNEQFF

J gene: TRBJ2-2
V gene: TRBV11-2
D gene: TRBD2
clone size: .
CDR3 protein: CASSFKRLAGGRELFF

J gene: TRBJ2-3
V gene: TRBV29-1
D gene: TRBD2
clone size: .
CDR3 protein: CSAQIAGVGDTQYF

J gene: TRBJ1-1
V gene: TRBV30
D gene: TRBD1
clone size: .
CDR3 protein: CAWRDRGQAFF

J gene: TRBJ1-2
V gene: TRBV30
D gene: .
clone size: few
CDR3 protein: CAWSGREYYGYTF

J gene: TRBJ2-2
V gene: TRBV27
D gene: TRBD1
clone size: once
CDR3 protein: CASSLYSPGTGNTGELFF